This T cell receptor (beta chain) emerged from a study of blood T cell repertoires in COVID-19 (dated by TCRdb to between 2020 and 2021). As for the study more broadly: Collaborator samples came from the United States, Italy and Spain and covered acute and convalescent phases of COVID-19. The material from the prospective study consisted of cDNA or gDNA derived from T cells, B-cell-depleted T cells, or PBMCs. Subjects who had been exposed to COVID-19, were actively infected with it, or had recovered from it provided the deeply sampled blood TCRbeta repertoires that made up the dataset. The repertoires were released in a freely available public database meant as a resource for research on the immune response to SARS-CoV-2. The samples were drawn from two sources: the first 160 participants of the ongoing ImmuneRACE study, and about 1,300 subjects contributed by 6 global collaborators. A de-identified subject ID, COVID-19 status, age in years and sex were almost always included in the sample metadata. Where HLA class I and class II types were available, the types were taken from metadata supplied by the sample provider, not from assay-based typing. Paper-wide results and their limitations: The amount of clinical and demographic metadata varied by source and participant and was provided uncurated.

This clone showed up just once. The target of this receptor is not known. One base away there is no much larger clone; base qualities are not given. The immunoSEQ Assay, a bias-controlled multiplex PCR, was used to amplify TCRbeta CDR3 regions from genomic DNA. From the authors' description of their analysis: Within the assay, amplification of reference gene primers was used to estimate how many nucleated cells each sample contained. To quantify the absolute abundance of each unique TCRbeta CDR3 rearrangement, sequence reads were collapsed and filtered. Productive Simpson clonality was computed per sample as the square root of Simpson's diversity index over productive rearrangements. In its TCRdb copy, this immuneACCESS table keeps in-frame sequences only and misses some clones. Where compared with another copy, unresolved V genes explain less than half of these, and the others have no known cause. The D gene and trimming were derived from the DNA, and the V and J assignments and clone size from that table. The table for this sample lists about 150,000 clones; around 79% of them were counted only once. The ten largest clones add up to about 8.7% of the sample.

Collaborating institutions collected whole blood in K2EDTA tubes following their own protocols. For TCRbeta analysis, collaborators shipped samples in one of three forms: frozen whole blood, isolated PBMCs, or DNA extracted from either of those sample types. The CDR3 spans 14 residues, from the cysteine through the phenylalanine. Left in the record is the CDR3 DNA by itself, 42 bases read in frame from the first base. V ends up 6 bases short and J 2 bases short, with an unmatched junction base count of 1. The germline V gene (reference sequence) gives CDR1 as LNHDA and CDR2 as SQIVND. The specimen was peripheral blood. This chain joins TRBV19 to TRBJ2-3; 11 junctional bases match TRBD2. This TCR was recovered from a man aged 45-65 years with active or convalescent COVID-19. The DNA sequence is TGTGCCAGTAGGGGACTAGCGGCCACAGATACGCAGTATTTT. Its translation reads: CASRGLAATDTQYF.